This is a list of T cell receptor beta chains from one sample in a study of blood T cell repertoires in COVID-19. Assay used: immunoSEQ multiplex PCR; TCRdb lists only in-frame clones, some missing. Of 200,000 to 250,000 clones listed, about 88% are singletons. Material: peripheral blood. Receptors originate from a woman aged 45-65 years with COVID-19, enrolled during active disease. Each CDR3 is given with its conserved first and last residue. D genes are given only for firm matches. Not all rows give a size; the values are once, few, many and, for expanded clones, a class.

D: TRBD1
size: -
V: TRBV30
J: TRBJ1-3
CDR3: CAWSVRLRTGGTSSSGNTIYF
DNA: TGTGCCTGGAGTGTACGCCTAAGGACAGGGGGGACCTCTAGCTCTGGAAACACCATATATTTT

D: TRBD1
size: many
V: TRBV6-2/TRBV6-3
J: TRBJ1-5
CDR3: CASSSPGTGGQPQHF
DNA: TGTGCCAGCAGTTCCCCAGGGACAGGGGGCCAGCCCCAGCATTTT

D: TRBD2
size: once
V: TRBV14
J: TRBJ2-1
CDR3: CASSHFRGDEQFF
DNA: TGTGCCAGCAGCCACTTTCGGGGGGATGAGCAGTTCTTC

D: -
size: -
V: TRBV19
J: TRBJ1-5
CDR3: CASSIGGIQNQPQHF
DNA: TGTGCCAGTAGTATTGGGGGGATTCAAAATCAGCCCCAGCATTTT

D: -
size: -
V: TRBV21-1
J: TRBJ2-7
CDR3: CASDGTVRYEQYF
DNA: TGTGCCAGTGACGGGACAGTTAGATACGAGCAGTACTTC

D: -
size: -
V: TRBV11-2
J: TRBJ2-3
CDR3: CASSLETPDWSTQYF
DNA: TGTGCCAGCAGCTTAGAAACCCCGGACTGGAGCACGCAGTATTTT

D: TRBD2
size: -
V: TRBV14
J: TRBJ2-2
CDR3: CASRPAGANTGELFF
DNA: TGTGCCAGCAGACCAGCGGGAGCGAACACCGGGGAGCTGTTTTTT

D: TRBD1
size: -
V: TRBV18
J: TRBJ1-2
CDR3: CASSPPGTGIGNYGYTF
DNA: TGTGCCAGCTCACCACCCGGGACAGGGATAGGGAACTATGGCTACACCTTC

D: -
size: -
V: TRBV10-3
J: TRBJ2-2
CDR3: CAISESRPAAGTGELFF
DNA: TGTGCCATCAGCGAAAGTCGGCCAGCTGCAGGAACCGGGGAGCTGTTTTTT

D: -
size: -
V: TRBV6-2/TRBV6-3
J: TRBJ1-2
CDR3: CASSYPGERGYTF
DNA: TGTGCCAGCAGTTACCCGGGAGAGAGGGGCTACACCTTC

D: -
size: -
V: TRBV11-2
J: TRBJ2-5
CDR3: CASSLGRGQETQYF
DNA: TGTGCCAGCAGCTTAGGGAGGGGTCAAGAGACCCAGTACTTC

D: -
size: -
V: TRBV6-5
J: TRBJ2-6
CDR3: CATKGLGAGANVLTF
DNA: TGTGCCACCAAGGGGCTGGGGGCGGGGGCCAACGTCCTGACTTTC

D: -
size: -
V: TRBV2
J: TRBJ2-3
CDR3: CAITHPRTDTQYF
DNA: TGTGCCATCACCCACCCCCGGACAGATACGCAGTATTTT

D: -
size: -
V: TRBV10-3
J: TRBJ1-5
CDR3: CAISESRGGQPQHF
DNA: TGTGCCATCAGTGAGAGTAGGGGAGGACAGCCCCAGCATTTT

D: -
size: -
V: TRBV6-5
J: TRBJ2-6
CDR3: CASDFRGANVLTF
DNA: TGTGCCAGCGACTTCCGAGGGGCCAACGTCCTGACTTTC

D: TRBD2
size: -
V: TRBV5-8
J: TRBJ2-1
CDR3: CASSYTRGQRGFDEQFF
DNA: TGTGCCAGCAGCTACACAAGGGGTCAGCGGGGGTTTGATGAGCAGTTCTTC

D: TRBD1
size: once
V: TRBV25-1
J: TRBJ1-1
CDR3: CASSGQGPSKAFF
DNA: TGTGCCAGCAGCGGACAGGGGCCATCCAAGGCTTTCTTT

D: TRBD1
size: -
V: TRBV30
J: TRBJ1-4
CDR3: CAWGDRGNEKLFF
DNA: TGTGCCTGGGGGGACAGGGGAAATGAAAAACTGTTTTTT

D: TRBD1
size: -
V: TRBV27
J: TRBJ2-1
CDR3: CASSLYRTGDEQFF
DNA: TGTGCCAGCAGTTTATATAGGACAGGCGATGAGCAGTTCTTC

D: -
size: -
V: TRBV5-1
J: TRBJ1-3
CDR3: CASSFGGSGNTIYF
DNA: TGCGCCAGCAGCTTTGGAGGGTCTGGAAACACCATATATTTT

D: TRBD1
size: -
V: TRBV19
J: TRBJ2-1
CDR3: CASSEGQGGYNEQFF
DNA: TGTGCCAGTAGCGAGGGACAGGGGGGCTACAATGAGCAGTTCTTC

D: -
size: -
V: TRBV29-1
J: TRBJ1-2
CDR3: CSVTKQGEGYTF
DNA: TGCAGCGTGACGAAACAGGGAGAGGGCTACACCTTC

D: -
size: -
V: TRBV5-1
J: TRBJ2-3
CDR3: CASSPPRGFTDTQYF
DNA: TGCGCCAGCAGCCCCCCACGGGGGTTCACAGATACGCAGTATTTT

D: -
size: -
V: TRBV6-6
J: TRBJ2-2
CDR3: CASSSGTSNTGELFF
DNA: TGTGCCAGCAGCTCCGGGACATCGAACACCGGGGAGCTGTTTTTT

D: -
size: -
V: TRBV28
J: TRBJ1-1
CDR3: CASSQTENTEAFF
DNA: TGTGCCAGCAGCCAGACAGAGAACACTGAAGCTTTCTTT

D: TRBD2
size: once
V: TRBV20-1
J: TRBJ2-3
CDR3: CSASLPGTSGVTDTQYF
DNA: TGCAGTGCTAGTCTACCCGGGACTAGCGGGGTAACAGATACGCAGTATTTT

D: TRBD1
size: -
V: TRBV2
J: TRBJ1-3
CDR3: CASSEAGGGGVNGNTIYF
DNA: TGTGCCAGCAGTGAAGCAGGTGGAGGGGGCGTGAATGGAAACACCATATATTTT

D: -
size: -
V: TRBV19
J: TRBJ1-1
CDR3: CASSIGTLNTEAFF
DNA: TGTGCCAGTAGTATCGGGACACTGAACACTGAAGCTTTCTTT

D: -
size: -
V: TRBV2
J: TRBJ2-7
CDR3: CASSEREILYF
DNA: TGTGCCAGCAGTGAGAGGGAGATACTTTACTTC

D: -
size: -
V: TRBV19
J: TRBJ1-3
CDR3: CASHSGNTIYF
DNA: TGTGCCAGTCACAGCGGAAACACCATATATTTT

D: -
size: -
V: TRBV6-5
J: TRBJ2-7
CDR3: CASTPAAGINEQYF
DNA: TGTGCCAGCACCCCGGCCGCAGGGATTAACGAGCAGTACTTC

D: -
size: -
V: TRBV18
J: TRBJ2-1
CDR3: CASSPRQVNYNEQFF
DNA: TGTGCCAGCTCACCTAGACAGGTGAATTACAATGAGCAGTTCTTC

D: -
size: -
V: TRBV11-2
J: TRBJ2-1
CDR3: CASSSHLATFKQFF
DNA: TGTGCCAGCAGCTCTCATCTAGCGACCTTTAAGCAGTTCTTC

D: TRBD1
size: -
V: TRBV28
J: TRBJ2-2
CDR3: CASSLRGQGSTNLRKSLAGELFF
DNA: TGTGCCAGCAGTTTAAGGGGACAGGGCTCCACAAACCTTCGGAAAAGTTTAGCCGGGGAGCTGTTTTTT

D: TRBD1
size: -
V: TRBV5-3
J: TRBJ2-2
CDR3: CARSLEWGTARAGELFF
DNA: TGTGCCAGAAGCTTGGAGTGGGGGACAGCACGAGCCGGGGAGCTGTTTTTT

D: -
size: once
V: TRBV4-3
J: TRBJ1-2
CDR3: CASSQGRNYGYTF
DNA: TGCGCCAGCAGCCAAGGCAGAAACTATGGCTACACCTTC

D: TRBD2
size: -
V: TRBV5-1
J: TRBJ2-1
CDR3: CASSLGLAGLSFQNEQFF
DNA: TGCGCCAGCAGCTTGGGCCTAGCGGGGCTCTCGTTTCAAAATGAGCAGTTCTTC

D: -
size: -
V: TRBV19
J: TRBJ2-2
CDR3: CASSTRDSANTGELFF
DNA: TGTGCCAGTAGTACCCGGGACTCCGCGAACACCGGGGAGCTGTTTTTT

D: TRBD2
size: once
V: TRBV11-3
J: TRBJ2-2
CDR3: CASSLGTSTGELFF
DNA: TGTGCCAGCAGCTTGGGGACTAGCACCGGGGAGCTGTTTTTT

D: TRBD2
size: -
V: TRBV10-3
J: TRBJ2-2
CDR3: CAIRPTSGGPSVTGELFF
DNA: TGTGCCATCAGGCCGACTAGCGGGGGGCCCTCGGTCACCGGGGAGCTGTTTTTT

D: -
size: once
V: TRBV5-5
J: TRBJ1-2
CDR3: CASNQGQNYGYTF
DNA: TGTGCCAGCAACCAGGGGCAAAACTATGGCTACACCTTC

D: TRBD2
size: few
V: TRBV24-1
J: TRBJ2-1
CDR3: CATSDPQLAGGFEQFF
DNA: TGTGCCACCAGTGACCCTCAGCTAGCGGGGGGGTTTGAGCAGTTCTTC

D: -
size: -
V: TRBV19
J: TRBJ1-1
CDR3: CATSTQGGLNTEAFF
DNA: TGTGCCACCTCGACCCAGGGAGGCTTGAACACTGAAGCTTTCTTT

D: -
size: -
V: TRBV7-6
J: TRBJ2-6
CDR3: CASSLTGWGSGANVLTF
DNA: TGTGCCAGCAGCTTAACAGGTTGGGGCTCTGGGGCCAACGTCCTGACTTTC

D: -
size: -
V: TRBV25-1
J: TRBJ1-2
CDR3: CASSRYGGRLNYGYTF
DNA: TGTGCCAGCAGTCGGTACGGGGGGCGGCTTAACTATGGCTACACCTTC

D: -
size: -
V: TRBV19
J: TRBJ1-5
CDR3: CASSIVGGGDQPQHF
DNA: TGTGCCAGTAGTATAGTCGGAGGAGGGGATCAGCCCCAGCATTTT

D: -
size: -
V: TRBV11-2
J: TRBJ1-1
CDR3: CASSGPKSTEAFF
DNA: TGTGCCAGCAGTGGTCCCAAGAGCACTGAAGCTTTCTTT

D: -
size: few
V: TRBV10-1
J: TRBJ2-1
CDR3: CASSESRVNEQFF
DNA: TGCGCCAGCAGTGAGTCGCGGGTCAATGAGCAGTTCTTC

D: -
size: few
V: TRBV5-1
J: TRBJ1-4
CDR3: CASSLNRYGEKLFF
DNA: TGCGCCAGCAGCTTGAACAGATATGGGGAAAAACTGTTTTTT

D: TRBD1
size: -
V: TRBV11-3
J: TRBJ1-2
CDR3: CASSLGTGVNGYTF
DNA: TGTGCCAGCAGCTTAGGGACAGGGGTGAATGGCTACACCTTC

D: -
size: -
V: TRBV9
J: TRBJ2-3
CDR3: CASSVLAGTDTQYF
DNA: TGTGCCAGCAGCGTGCTGGCAGGCACAGATACGCAGTATTTT

D: TRBD1
size: -
V: TRBV9
J: TRBJ1-4
CDR3: CASSVSGQINEKLFF
DNA: TGTGCCAGCAGCGTATCGGGACAGATAAATGAAAAACTGTTTTTT

D: TRBD1
size: few
V: TRBV6-5
J: TRBJ1-6
CDR3: CASSQDRGQSPLHF
DNA: TGTGCCAGCAGTCAGGACAGGGGGCAATCACCCCTCCACTTT

D: -
size: once
V: TRBV10-3
J: TRBJ2-3
CDR3: CAISPGGSLSTDTQYF
DNA: TGTGCCATCAGTCCCGGGGGTAGCCTTAGCACAGATACGCAGTATTTT

D: -
size: once
V: TRBV2
J: TRBJ2-2
CDR3: CASSESGVRTGELFF
DNA: TGTGCCAGCAGCGAATCGGGGGTTCGGACCGGGGAGCTGTTTTTT

D: -
size: -
V: TRBV5-4
J: TRBJ2-4
CDR3: CASSLQGIGKNIQYF
DNA: TGTGCCAGCAGCCTTCAGGGGATAGGGAAAAACATTCAGTACTTC

D: -
size: -
V: TRBV5-1
J: TRBJ2-1
CDR3: CASSRMRNEQFF
DNA: TGCGCCAGCAGCCGAATGCGCAATGAGCAGTTCTTC

D: -
size: -
V: TRBV12-3/TRBV12-4
J: TRBJ2-2
CDR3: CASSLLNRGELFF
DNA: TGTGCCAGCAGTCTTCTTAATCGGGGGGAGCTGTTTTTT

D: TRBD1
size: -
V: TRBV6-5
J: TRBJ1-2
CDR3: CASRGGTANYGYTF
DNA: TGTGCCAGCAGGGGTGGGACAGCCAACTATGGCTACACCTTC